This T cell receptor (beta chain) originates from a study of response to subunit inactivated influenza vaccine. General study results and limits: Few new T cells, the authors suggested, are recruited by each seasonal influenza vaccination.

To note about this clonotype: No antigen is known for it.

MiXCR, applied by TCRdb to the RT-PCR reads, yields one record per CDR3 protein. The sample lists over 400,000 distinct CDR3 sequences, 10% to 15% occurring once. This receptor was taken from a man aged 45-60 years who received an inactivated influenza vaccine. Sequencing was performed on PBMCs from blood, taken roughly 48 days after vaccination.

DNA for the CDR3: TGTGCCAGCAGCTTATTGCTTAGACTAGCGGGAGGGAGGCAAGAGACCCAGTACTTC. As protein: CASSLLLRLAGGRQETQYF. The rearrangement uses TRBV7-8 and TRBJ2-5, with 14 bases identical to TRBD2. The CDR3 spans 19 residues. CDR1 and CDR2 (germline): SGHVS, FQNEAQ. With V trimmed by 2 bases and J by 2 bases, 10 bases remained unmatched. The whole variable domain, filled in from reference TRBV7-8 and TRBJ2-5, reads GAGVSQSPRYKVAKRGQDVALRCDPISGHVSLFWYQQALGQGPEFLTYFQNEAQLDKSGLPSDRFFAERPEGSVSTLKIQRTQQEDSAVYLCASSLLLRLAGGRQETQYFGPGTRLLVL.